Detailed here is one TCR beta chain. The antigen is not known. V was clipped by 3 bases and J by 2 bases, with 14 bases between them. Per the germline V gene, CDR1 is SEHNR and CDR2 is FQNEAQ (reference sequence). The CDR3 length is 17 residues. Sample treatment: approximately nine-day PBMC culture with coronavirus spike peptide pools or control peptides (ViraFEST assay). This sample is part of a study of vaccination and CD4 T cells after COVID-19. The Oncomine TCR Beta short-read assay generated sequence data from the DNA of cultured CD4+ T cells. TCRdb independently ran MiXCR on the PCR reads; one entry per CDR3 protein. The data contain over 9,000 distinct CDR3 sequences, about 26% of them singletons.

The receptor was isolated from a human donor who had recovered from COVID-19. The chain uses TRBV7-9 and TRBJ2-6; D not certain. The source material was CD4+ T cells from blood, cultured in vitro, sampled after SARS-CoV-2 vaccination. In DNA, the CDR3 is TGTGCCAGCAGCTTCGCGCAGAGTACCCCTGGGGCCAACGTCCTGACTTTC. Translated, it gives CASSFAQSTPGANVLTF. Together with reference TRBV7-9 and TRBJ2-6, the CDR3 gives the full variable domain: DTGVSQNPRHKITKRGQNVTFRCDPISEHNRLYWYRQTLGQGPEFLTYFQNEAQLEKSRLLSDRFSAERPKGSFSTLEIQRTEQGDSAMYLCASSFAQSTPGANVLTFGAGSRLTVL.